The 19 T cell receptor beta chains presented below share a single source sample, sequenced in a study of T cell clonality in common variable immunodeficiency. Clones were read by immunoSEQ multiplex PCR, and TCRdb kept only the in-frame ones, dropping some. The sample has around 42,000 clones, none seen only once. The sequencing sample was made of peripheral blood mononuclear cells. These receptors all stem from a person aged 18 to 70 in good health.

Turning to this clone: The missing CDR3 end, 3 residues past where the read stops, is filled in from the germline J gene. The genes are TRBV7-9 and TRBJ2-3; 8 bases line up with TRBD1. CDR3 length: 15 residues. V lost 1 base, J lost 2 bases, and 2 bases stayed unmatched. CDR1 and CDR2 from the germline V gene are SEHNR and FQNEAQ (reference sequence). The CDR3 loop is CASSLGTGNTDTQYF. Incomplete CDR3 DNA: TGTGCCAGCAGCTTAGGGACAGGGAACACAGATACG.

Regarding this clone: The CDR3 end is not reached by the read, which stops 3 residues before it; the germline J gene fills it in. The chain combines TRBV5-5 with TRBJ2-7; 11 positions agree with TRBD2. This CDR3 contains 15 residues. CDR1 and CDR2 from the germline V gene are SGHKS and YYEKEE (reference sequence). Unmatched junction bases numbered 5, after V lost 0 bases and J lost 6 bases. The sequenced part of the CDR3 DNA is TGTGCCAGCAGCTTGGCTCCGGGACTAGCGGTCGAG. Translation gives CASSLAPGLAVE. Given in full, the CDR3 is CASSLAPGLAVEQYF.

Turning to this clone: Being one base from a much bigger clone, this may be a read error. The CDR3 sequence: CANSQTGRSVPLHF. The CDR3 DNA, read in part, is TGTGCCAACAGTCAGACAGGGCGATCGGTACCC. The chain is built from TRBV6-2 or TRBV6-3 and TRBJ1-6; TRBD1 aligns across 7 bases. The DNA ends 3 residues before the CDR3 does, and the rest of the CDR3 is filled in from the germline J gene. The CDR3 consists of 14 residues. Looked up from germline, CDR1 is MNHEY and CDR2 is SVGEGT.

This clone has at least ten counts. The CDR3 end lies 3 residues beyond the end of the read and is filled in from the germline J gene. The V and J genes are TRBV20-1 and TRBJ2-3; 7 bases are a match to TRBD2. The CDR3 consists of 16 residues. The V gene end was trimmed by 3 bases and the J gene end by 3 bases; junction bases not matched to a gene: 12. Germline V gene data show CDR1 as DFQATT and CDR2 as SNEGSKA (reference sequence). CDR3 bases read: TGCAGTGCTAGGAACCCTAGGGGACTATCGACAGATACG. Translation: CSARNPRGLSTDT. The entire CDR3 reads CSARNPRGLSTDTQYF.

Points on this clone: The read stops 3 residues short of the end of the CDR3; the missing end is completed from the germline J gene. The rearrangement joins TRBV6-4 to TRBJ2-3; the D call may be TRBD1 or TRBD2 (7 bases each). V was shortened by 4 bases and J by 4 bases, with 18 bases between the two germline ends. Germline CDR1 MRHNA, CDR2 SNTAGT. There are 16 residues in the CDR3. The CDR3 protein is CASSVGTGAGADTQYF. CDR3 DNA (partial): TGTGCCAGCAGTGTCGGTACAGGGGCGGGAGCAGATACG.

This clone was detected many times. The CDR3: CASGSSGAPGANVLTF. Partial CDR3 DNA: TGCGCCAGCGGTTCTTCAGGGGCGCCTGGGGCCAACGTC. The chain combines TRBV5-1 with TRBJ2-6; the D gene is possibly TRBD1 (6 bases). The read terminates 3 residues ahead of where the CDR3 ends, so the germline J gene completes it. The CDR3 loop spans 16 amino acids. Germline assignment: CDR1 SGHRS and CDR2 YFSETQ. Trimming pared 7 bases from V and 2 bases from J, leaving 16 bases between.

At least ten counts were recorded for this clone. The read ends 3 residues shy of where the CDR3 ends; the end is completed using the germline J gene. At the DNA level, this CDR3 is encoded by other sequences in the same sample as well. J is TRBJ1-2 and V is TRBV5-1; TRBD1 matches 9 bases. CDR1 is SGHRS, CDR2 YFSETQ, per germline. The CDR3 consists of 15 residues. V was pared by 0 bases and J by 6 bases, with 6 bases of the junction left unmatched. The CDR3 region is CASSLEGQGSDGYTF. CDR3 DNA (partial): TGCGCCAGCAGCTTGGAGGGACAGGGAAGCGATGGC. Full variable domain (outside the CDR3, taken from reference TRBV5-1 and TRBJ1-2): KAGVTQTPRYLIKTRGQQVTLSCSPISGHRSVSWYQQTPGQGLQFLFEYFSETQRNKGNFPGRFSGRQFSNSRSEMNVSTLELGDSALYLCASSLEGQGSDGYTFGSGTRLTVV.

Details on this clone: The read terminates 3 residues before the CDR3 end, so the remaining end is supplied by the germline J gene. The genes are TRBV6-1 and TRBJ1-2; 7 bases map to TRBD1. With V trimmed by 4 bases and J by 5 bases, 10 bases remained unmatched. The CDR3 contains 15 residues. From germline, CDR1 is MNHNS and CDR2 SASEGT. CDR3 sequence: CASSVRDREPYGYTF. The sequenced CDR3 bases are TGTGCCAGCAGTGTGCGGGACAGAGAACCGTATGGC.

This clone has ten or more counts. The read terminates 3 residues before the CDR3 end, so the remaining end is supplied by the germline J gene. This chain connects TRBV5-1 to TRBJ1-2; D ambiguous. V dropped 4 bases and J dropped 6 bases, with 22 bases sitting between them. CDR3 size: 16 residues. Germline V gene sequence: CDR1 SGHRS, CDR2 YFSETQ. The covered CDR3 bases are TGCGCCAGCAGCCAATACTTCGACTCCGCCGCGGATGGC. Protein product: CASSQYFDSAADG. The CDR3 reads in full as CASSQYFDSAADGYTF.

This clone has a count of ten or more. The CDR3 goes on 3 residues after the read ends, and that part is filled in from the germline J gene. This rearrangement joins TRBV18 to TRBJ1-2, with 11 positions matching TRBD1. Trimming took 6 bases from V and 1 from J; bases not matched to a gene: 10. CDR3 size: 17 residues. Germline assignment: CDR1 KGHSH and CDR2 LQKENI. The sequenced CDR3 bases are TGTGCCAGCTCCTCCAGGACAGGGGGCGCCCATAACTATGGC. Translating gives CASSSRTGGAHNYG. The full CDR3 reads CASSSRTGGAHNYGYTF.

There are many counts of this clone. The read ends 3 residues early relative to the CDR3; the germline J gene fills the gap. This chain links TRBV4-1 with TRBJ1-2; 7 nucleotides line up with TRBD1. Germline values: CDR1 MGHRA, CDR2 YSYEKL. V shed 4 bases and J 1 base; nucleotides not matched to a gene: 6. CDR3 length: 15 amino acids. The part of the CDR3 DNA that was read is TGCGCCAGCAGCCCCCGGACAGGTTATAACTATGGC. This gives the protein CASSPRTGYNYG. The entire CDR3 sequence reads CASSPRTGYNYGYTF.

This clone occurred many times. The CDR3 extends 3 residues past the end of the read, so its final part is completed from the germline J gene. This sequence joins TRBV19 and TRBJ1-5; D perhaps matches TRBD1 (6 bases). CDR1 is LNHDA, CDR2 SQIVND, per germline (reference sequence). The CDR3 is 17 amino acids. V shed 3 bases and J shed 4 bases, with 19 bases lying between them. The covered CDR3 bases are TGTGCCAGTAGTATTGGGCTAGGTCGGCAGGGGAATCAGCCC. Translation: CASSIGLGRQGNQP. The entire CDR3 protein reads CASSIGLGRQGNQPQHF.

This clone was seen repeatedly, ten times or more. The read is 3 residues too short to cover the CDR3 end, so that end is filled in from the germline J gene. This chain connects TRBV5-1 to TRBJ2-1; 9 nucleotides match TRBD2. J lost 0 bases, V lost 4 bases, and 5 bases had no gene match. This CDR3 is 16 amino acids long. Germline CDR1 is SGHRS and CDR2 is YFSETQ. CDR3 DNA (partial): TGCGCCAGCAGCCCCCTAGCGGGAAGCTCCTACAATGAG. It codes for CASSPLAGSSYNE. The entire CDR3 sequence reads CASSPLAGSSYNEQFF.

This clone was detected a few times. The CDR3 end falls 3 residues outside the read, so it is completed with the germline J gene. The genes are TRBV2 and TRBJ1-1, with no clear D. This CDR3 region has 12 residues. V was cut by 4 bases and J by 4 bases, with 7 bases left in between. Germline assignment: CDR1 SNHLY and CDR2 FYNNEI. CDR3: CASSGPGTEAFF. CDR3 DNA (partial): TGTGCCAGCAGTGGCCCGGGCACTGAA.

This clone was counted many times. The CDR3 DNA, read in part, is TGTGCCAGCAGCAACCCGACTAGCGGGGCCTACGAG. Its translation is CASSNPTSGAYE. The full CDR3 sequence reads CASSNPTSGAYEQYF. This chain joins TRBV7-2 and TRBJ2-7, with TRBD2 matching over 11 bases. The CDR3 goes on 3 residues after the read ends, and that part is filled in from the germline J gene. Germline CDR1 and CDR2: SGHTA and FQGNSA. V lost 5 bases to trimming and J lost 2 bases; unmatched junction nucleotides: 5. This CDR3 region has 15 residues.

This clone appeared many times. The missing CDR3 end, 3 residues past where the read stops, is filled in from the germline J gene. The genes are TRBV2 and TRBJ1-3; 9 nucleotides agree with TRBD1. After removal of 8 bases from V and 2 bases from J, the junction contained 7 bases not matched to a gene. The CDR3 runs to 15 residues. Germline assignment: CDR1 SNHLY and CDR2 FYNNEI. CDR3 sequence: CASAQQGAPGNTIYF. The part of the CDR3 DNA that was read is TGTGCCAGCGCCCAACAGGGGGCTCCTGGAAACACC.

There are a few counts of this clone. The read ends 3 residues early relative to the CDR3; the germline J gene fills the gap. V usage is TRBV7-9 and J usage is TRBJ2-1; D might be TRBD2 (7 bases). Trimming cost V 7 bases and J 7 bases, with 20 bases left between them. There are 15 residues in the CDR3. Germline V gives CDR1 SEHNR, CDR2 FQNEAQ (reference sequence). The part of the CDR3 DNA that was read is TGTGCCAGCAACCCCCGGGCAGGGGAGGGGAATGAG. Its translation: CASNPRAGEGNE. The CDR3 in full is CASNPRAGEGNEQFF. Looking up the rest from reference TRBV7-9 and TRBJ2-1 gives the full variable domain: DTGVSQNPRHKITKRGQNVTFRCDPISEHNRLYWYRQTLGQGPEFLTYFQNEAQLEKSRLLSDRFSAERPKGSFSTLEIQRTEQGDSAMYLCASNPRAGEGNEQFFGPGTRLTVL.

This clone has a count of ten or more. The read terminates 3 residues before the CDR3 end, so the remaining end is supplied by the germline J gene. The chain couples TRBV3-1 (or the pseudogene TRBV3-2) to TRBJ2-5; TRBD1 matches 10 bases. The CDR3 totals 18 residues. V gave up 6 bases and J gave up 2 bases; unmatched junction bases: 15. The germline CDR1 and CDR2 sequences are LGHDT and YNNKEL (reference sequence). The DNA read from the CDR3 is TGTGCCAGCAGTCCCGGGACAGGGGCCCAGCGTCGGCAAGAGACC. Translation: CASSPGTGAQRRQET. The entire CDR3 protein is CASSPGTGAQRRQETQYF.

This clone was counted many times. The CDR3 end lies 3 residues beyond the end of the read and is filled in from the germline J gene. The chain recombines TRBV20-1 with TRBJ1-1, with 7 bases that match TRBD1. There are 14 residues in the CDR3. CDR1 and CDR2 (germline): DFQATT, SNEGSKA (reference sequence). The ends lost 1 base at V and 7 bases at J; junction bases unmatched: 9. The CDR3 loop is CSARVRQGFNEAFF. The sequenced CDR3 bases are TGCAGTGCTAGAGTCAGACAGGGATTTAATGAA.